Detailed here is one TCR beta chain. The data belong to a study of control samples from healthy donors and cancer patients. Libraries were prepared by immunoSEQ multiplex PCR; TCRdb keeps only in-frame clonotypes and omits some of them. The sample holds over 200,000 clones, approximately 80% seen once. Trimming took off 2 bases at V and 3 bases at J, with 7 bases between the two ends. Germline CDR1 reads SEHNR; CDR2 reads FQNEAQ (reference sequence). The CDR3 runs to 14 residues. Sequencing was performed on PBMCs. The chain recombines TRBV7-9 with TRBJ2-2; D remains unclear. The source is a woman in her fifties or sixties with lung cancer. CDR3 loop: CASSLPGYTGELFF. Written as DNA, the CDR3 is TGTGCCAGCAGCTTACCAGGTTACACCGGGGAGCTGTTTTTT.